There are many counts of the clone carrying this T cell receptor (beta chain). This sample stems from a study of T cell repertoires in cytomegalovirus infection. TCRdb ran MiXCR on the reads and lists one entry per CDR3 protein. The table records about 400,000 distinct CDR3 sequences, roughly 20% of them present only once. V dropped 5 bases and J dropped 5 bases, with 12 bases sitting between them. Germline CDR1 and CDR2: SGHVS and FQNEAQ. The CDR3 sequence is 13 residues long. The chain carries TRBV7-8 and TRBJ2-5; D may be TRBD1 (5 bases). The sample comprised PBMCs. The sequence was obtained from a human donor in good health (CMV status not recorded). Some clones in this sample may be carry-over from other donors' samples. The CDR3, as DNA: TGTGCCAGCAGCCAACAGGCCCCGGAGACCCAGTACTTC. It encodes CASSQQAPETQYF.